The rows below give T cell receptor beta chains drawn from one sample of a study of cytomegalovirus exposure and HLA in healthy donors. Profiling relied on immunoSEQ multiplex PCR, and the TCRdb table lists in-frame clones only, not all of them. This table has 160,000 or so clones, 87% appearing once. Sequenced material: PBMCs. These receptor sequences come from a woman younger than 45 in good health and CMV-seronegative. CDR3s leave out the opening cysteine and the closing phenylalanine or tryptophan. D genes are given only for firm matches. The size field is filled for only some rows; it gives once, few, many or a size class.

clone_size | v_call | d_call | cdr3_aa
. | TRBV18 | TRBD2 | ASSPPGLAPEQF
. | TRBV7-2 | . | ASSLAIQGETGELF
. | TRBV5-4 | TRBD1 | ASSPDRVVGGYT
. | TRBV15 | . | ATSRGLVETQY
. | TRBV27 | TRBD1 | ASSLTGGLNYGYT
. | TRBV19 | . | ASRGGAVVTEAF
. | TRBV27 | . | ASRLIGALYNEQF
once | TRBV5-1 | . | ASSARDAAGEQY
. | TRBV6-5 | . | ASSSEGREETQY
. | TRBV5-6 | . | ASNPTGVNYGYT
. | TRBV5-5 | TRBD1 | ASSQVPGQGAGKTQY
. | TRBV28 | TRBD1 | ASRGELWDRLSGGELF
. | TRBV5-4 | TRBD2 | ASSPGTSVYNEQF
. | TRBV21-1 | . | ASSFRTGDGYGYT
. | TRBV7-9 | TRBD1 | ASSWGDRTTEQY
. | TRBV7-9 | TRBD2 | ASSLATSGTDTQY
few | TRBV25-1 | TRBD1 | ASSRTGAGEQY
. | TRBV7-2 | TRBD2 | ASSSDGTSYNEQY
. | TRBV7-2 | . | ASSLGQFRAALH
. | TRBV5-4 | . | ASSSPQGTPYEQY
. | TRBV2 | TRBD1 | ASSWDRGNEQF
. | TRBV7-9 | TRBD2 | ASSSRPTSGRVYEQY
. | TRBV5-4 | TRBD1 | ASSPTGGLSYYEQY
. | TRBV5-1 | TRBD2 | ASSWGLAGGPSSYEQY
. | TRBV7-2 | TRBD1 | ASSFDRASYEQY
. | TRBV6-5 | . | ASSYSGSGSGYT
. | TRBV29-1 | TRBD1 | SVESGQGAYEQY
. | TRBV19 | . | ASGSYTGELF
. | TRBV5-1 | TRBD1 | ASSFDRADHGYT
. | TRBV4-3 | TRBD1 | ASSQNRGNGSPLH
. | TRBV6-1 | . | ASSLTSSTDTQY
. | TRBV19 | . | ASSILRGDEQY
. | TRBV7-2 | TRBD1 | ASSRTGRMGTGELF
. | TRBV25-1 | . | ATREARANTEAF
. | TRBV5-1 | . | ASSLDGSGANVLT
. | TRBV28 | . | ASSTPPTRGTQY
. | TRBV7-2 | . | ASSLNGGMGNEQF
. | TRBV5-1 | TRBD2 | ASSFPSGPGDEQF
. | TRBV28 | . | ASSEGPQPQH
. | TRBV5-1 | TRBD1 | ASRDGQGLHYEQC
. | TRBV27 | . | ASSRGIEGYT
once | TRBV5-1 | . | ASRPVASGNTIY
once | TRBV27 | . | ASAEGGSNQPQH
. | TRBV7-2 | TRBD1 | ASSSGQGRGREQY
. | TRBV9 | TRBD2 | ASSESGSPFDEQY
. | TRBV13 | . | ASSLGPTYEQY
. | TRBV7-9 | TRBD1 | SSSRGQSYEQY
. | TRBV7-2 | TRBD2 | ASSIHGGVSYNEQF
. | TRBV25-1 | . | ASKEGPENQPQH
. | TRBV9 | TRBD1 | ASSATGPYGYT
. | TRBV5-1 | TRBD1 | ASSHRTGREETQY
. | TRBV11-3 | . | ASSLVAGSSGFDTQY